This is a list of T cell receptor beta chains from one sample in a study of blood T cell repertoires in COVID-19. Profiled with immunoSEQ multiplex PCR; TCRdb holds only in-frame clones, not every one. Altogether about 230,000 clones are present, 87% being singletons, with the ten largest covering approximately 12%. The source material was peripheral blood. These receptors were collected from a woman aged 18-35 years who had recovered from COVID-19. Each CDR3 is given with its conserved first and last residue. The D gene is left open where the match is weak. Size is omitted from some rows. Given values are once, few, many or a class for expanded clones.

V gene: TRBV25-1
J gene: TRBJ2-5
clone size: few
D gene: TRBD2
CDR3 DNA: TGTGCCAGCAGTGAATTGGAGCGGGAAGAAGAGACCCAGTACTTC
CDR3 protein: CASSELEREEETQYF

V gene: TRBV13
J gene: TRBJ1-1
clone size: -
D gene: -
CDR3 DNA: TGTGCCAGCAGCTCCCTTTATCGAGGGAACACTGAAGCTTTCTTT
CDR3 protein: CASSSLYRGNTEAFF

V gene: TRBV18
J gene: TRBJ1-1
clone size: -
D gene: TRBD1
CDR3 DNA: TGTGCCAGCTCACCGACGCGACAGGGTGAGGGTAGGACTGAAGCTTTCTTT
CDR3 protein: CASSPTRQGEGRTEAFF

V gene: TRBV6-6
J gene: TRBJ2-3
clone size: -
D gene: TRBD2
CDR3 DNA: TGTGCCAGCACCCATAGCGGGGGAGGGGGCACAGATACGCAGTATTTT
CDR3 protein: CASTHSGGGGTDTQYF

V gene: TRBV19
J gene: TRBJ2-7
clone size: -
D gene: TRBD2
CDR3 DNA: TGTGCCAGTAGTATAAGAGGATGGGATGTAGCGGGAGACGAGCAGTACTTC
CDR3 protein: CASSIRGWDVAGDEQYF

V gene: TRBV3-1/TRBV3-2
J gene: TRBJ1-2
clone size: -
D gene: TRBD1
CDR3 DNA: TGTGCCAGCAGCCAAAGGGTACAGGGGGGCAGCTATGGCTACACCTTC
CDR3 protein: CASSQRVQGGSYGYTF

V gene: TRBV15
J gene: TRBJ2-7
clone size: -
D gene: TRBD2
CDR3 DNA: TGTGCCACCAGCATAAATCCCGGGACTAGGAACTACGAGCAGTACTTC
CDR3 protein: CATSINPGTRNYEQYF

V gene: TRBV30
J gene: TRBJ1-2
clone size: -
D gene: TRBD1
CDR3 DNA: TGTGCCTGGATCCCCCCCCCGGGACAGGGGAATGGCTACACCTTC
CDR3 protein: CAWIPPPGQGNGYTF

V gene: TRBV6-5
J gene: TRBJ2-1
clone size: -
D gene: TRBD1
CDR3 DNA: TGTGCCAGCAGTCGACAGGGGCTTAATGAGCAGTTCTTC
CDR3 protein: CASSRQGLNEQFF

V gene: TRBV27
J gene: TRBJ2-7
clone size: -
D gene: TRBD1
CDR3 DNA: TGTGCCAGCTCGGACAGGGGTATCTACGAGCAGTACTTC
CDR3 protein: CASSDRGIYEQYF

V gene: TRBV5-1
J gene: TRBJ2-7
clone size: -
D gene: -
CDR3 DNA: TGCGCCAGCAGCTTTGGAGATCGGGCCTACGAGCAGTACTTC
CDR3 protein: CASSFGDRAYEQYF

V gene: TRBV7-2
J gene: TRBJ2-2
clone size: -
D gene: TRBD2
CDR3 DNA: TGTGCCAGCAGCTTATCGACTAGCGGGAATAAGGGCGGGGAGCTGTTTTTT
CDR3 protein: CASSLSTSGNKGGELFF

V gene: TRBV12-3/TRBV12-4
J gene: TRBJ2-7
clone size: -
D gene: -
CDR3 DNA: TGTGCCAGCAGTTTCAGGGACGAGCAGTACTTC
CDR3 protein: CASSFRDEQYF

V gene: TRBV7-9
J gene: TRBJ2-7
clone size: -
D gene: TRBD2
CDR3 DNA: TGTGCCAGCAGCCCCCGGACTAGCGGACGCTACGAGCAGTACTTC
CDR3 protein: CASSPRTSGRYEQYF

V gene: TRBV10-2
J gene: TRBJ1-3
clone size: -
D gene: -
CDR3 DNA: TGCGCCAGCAGTGAGCCAGGGCCGAACACCATATATTTT
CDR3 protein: CASSEPGPNTIYF

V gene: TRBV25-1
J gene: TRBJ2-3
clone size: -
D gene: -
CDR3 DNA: TGTGCCAGCAGTGACCCAAGCCACCCCGGCACAGATACGCAGTATTTT
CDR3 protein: CASSDPSHPGTDTQYF

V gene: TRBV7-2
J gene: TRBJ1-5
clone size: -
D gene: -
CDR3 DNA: TGTGCCAGCAGCTTAGGGGGGGGGTTTCAGCCCCAGCATTTT
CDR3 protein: CASSLGGGFQPQHF

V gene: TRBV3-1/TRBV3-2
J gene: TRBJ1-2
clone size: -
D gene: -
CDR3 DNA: TGTGCCAGCAGCCAAGCTTTTCCGGACATGATCTATGGCTACACCTTC
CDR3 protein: CASSQAFPDMIYGYTF

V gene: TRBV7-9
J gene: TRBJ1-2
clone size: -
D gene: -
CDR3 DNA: TGTGCCAGCACCTACAGGGATGGCTACACCTTC
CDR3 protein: CASTYRDGYTF

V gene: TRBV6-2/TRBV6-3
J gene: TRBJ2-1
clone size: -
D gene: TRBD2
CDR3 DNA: TGTGCCAGCAGTTACTCGGGACTAGCGGTTTCCTACAATGAGCAGTTCTTC
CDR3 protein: CASSYSGLAVSYNEQFF

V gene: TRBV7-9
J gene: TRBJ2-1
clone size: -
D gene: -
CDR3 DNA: TGTGCCAGCAGCTTCCTAGCGCACCGTCGCGATGAGCAGTTCTTC
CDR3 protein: CASSFLAHRRDEQFF

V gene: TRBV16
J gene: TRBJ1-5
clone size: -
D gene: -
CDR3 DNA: TGTGCCAGCAGCCAAGACAACAGGCATAGCAATCAGCCCCAGCATTTT
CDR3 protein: CASSQDNRHSNQPQHF

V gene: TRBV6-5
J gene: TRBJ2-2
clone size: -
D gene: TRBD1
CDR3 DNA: TGTGCCAGCAGCCTGGGACAGGGGGCTGGTGGGGAGCTGTTTTTT
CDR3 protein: CASSLGQGAGGELFF

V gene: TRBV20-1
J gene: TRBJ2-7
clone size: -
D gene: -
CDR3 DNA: TGCAGTGCTAGTGGTCAGTCCTACGAGCAGTACTTC
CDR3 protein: CSASGQSYEQYF

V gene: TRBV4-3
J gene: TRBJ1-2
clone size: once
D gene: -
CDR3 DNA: TGCGCCAGCAGCCCCATCTTAGGGAGTACTGGCTACACCTTC
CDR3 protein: CASSPILGSTGYTF

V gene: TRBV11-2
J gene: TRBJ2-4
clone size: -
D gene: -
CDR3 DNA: TGTGCCAGCAGCTTATCGGGACTCAAAAACATTCAGTACTTC
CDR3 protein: CASSLSGLKNIQYF

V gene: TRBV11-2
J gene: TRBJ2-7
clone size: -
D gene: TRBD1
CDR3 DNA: TGTGCCAGCAGGCGTAACCAGGGGGAGTCCTACGAGCAGTACTTC
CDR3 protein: CASRRNQGESYEQYF

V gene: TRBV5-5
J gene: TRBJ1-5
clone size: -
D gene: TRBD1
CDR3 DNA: TGTGCCAGCAGCTTGTTGGGGACAGGGGGAATCTCACAGCCCCAGCATTTT
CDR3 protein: CASSLLGTGGISQPQHF

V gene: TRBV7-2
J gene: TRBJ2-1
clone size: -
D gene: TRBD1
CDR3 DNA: TGTGCCAGCAGTCGTAGGACCCCGGGACAGGGAGACAATGAGCAGTTCTTC
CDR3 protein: CASSRRTPGQGDNEQFF

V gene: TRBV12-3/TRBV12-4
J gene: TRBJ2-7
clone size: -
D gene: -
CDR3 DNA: TGTGCCAGCAGGAGTTATTCGGGCGAGCAGTACTTC
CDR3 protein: CASRSYSGEQYF

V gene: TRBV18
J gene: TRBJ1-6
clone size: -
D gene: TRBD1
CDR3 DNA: TGTGCCAGCTCACCTGACAGGGTAGAGAATTCACCCCTCCACTTT
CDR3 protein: CASSPDRVENSPLHF

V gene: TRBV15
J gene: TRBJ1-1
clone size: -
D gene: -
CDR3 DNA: TGTGCCACCAGCAGTCCCCCCCGGGGGGCCGGAAAACCCACTGAAGCTTTCTTT
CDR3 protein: CATSSPPRGAGKPTEAFF